Following are 16 T cell receptor beta chains from one sample sequenced in a study of cytomegalovirus exposure and HLA in healthy donors. With 60 Vbeta and 13 Jbeta primers, the PCR was carried out. The data were produced by immunoSEQ multiplex PCR, yet TCRdb's version contains in-frame clones alone and is incomplete. The listing records some 150,000 clones. Source material: PBMCs. All receptors derive from a woman aged 18-29 years in good health and CMV-seronegative.

The CDR3 sequence is CASSSTGQGSYEQYF. CDR3 sequence (DNA): TGCGCCAGCAGCTCGACGGGACAAGGCTCCTACGAGCAGTACTTC. The V gene is TRBV5-1, the J gene TRBJ2-7, with D possibly matching TRBD1 (6 bases). Per germline, CDR1 SGHRS and CDR2 YFSETQ. CDR3 length: 15 amino acids. Between the trimmed V and J ends, which lost 3 bases and 0 bases, there was a span of 13 bases.

The rearrangement uses TRBV5-1 and TRBJ1-1; unclear D gene. Trimming removed 4 bases at V and 2 bases at J, with 15 bases between. The CDR3 extends over 15 amino acids. The germline gives CDR1 SGHRS, CDR2 YFSETQ. The DNA for the CDR3 is TGCGCCAGCAGCCCTCTCGGGGAGGGCAACACTGAAGCTTTCTTT. Its translation: CASSPLGEGNTEAFF.

This sequence joins TRBV20-1 and TRBJ2-5; a possible D gene is TRBD2 (5 bases). This CDR3 is built from 11 residues. V lost 3 bases, J lost 5 bases, and 7 bases lay in between. Germline V gives CDR1 DFQATT, CDR2 SNEGSKA (reference sequence). The DNA for the CDR3 is TGCAGTGCTAGGAGGGAGGAGACCCAGTACTTC. Translation: CSARREETQYF.

The chain has TRBV6-5 and TRBJ1-1; TRBD1 aligns across 7 bases. After removal of 6 bases from V and 5 bases from J, the junction contained 6 bases not matched to a gene. CDR1 is MNHEY and CDR2 is SVGAGI in the germline V gene. The CDR3 consists of 13 residues. CDR3 nucleotides: TGTGCCAGCAGACAGGGGTTTGGGACTGAAGCTTTCTTT. It codes for CASRQGFGTEAFF.

This rearrangement joins TRBV6-5 to TRBJ2-7; 7 bases fit TRBD1. This CDR3 spans 14 amino acids. V gave up 2 bases and J gave up 6 bases; unmatched junction bases: 7. Germline CDR1 and CDR2: MNHEY and SVGAGI. The CDR3 region is CASSYGQEAGEQYF. The CDR3 nucleotides read TGTGCCAGCAGTTACGGACAGGAGGCAGGCGAGCAGTACTTC.

The CDR3 nucleotides are TGTGCCAGCAGCTTATCCCCCACGAGTGAGGAGCAGTACTTC. Translating gives CASSLSPTSEEQYF. The chain has TRBV11-2 and TRBJ2-7; no firm D call. The germline V and J ends were trimmed by 2 bases and 7 bases, with 15 bases remaining between them. From germline, CDR1 is SGHAT and CDR2 FQNNGV. The CDR3 runs 14 residues.

This chain links TRBV11-2 with TRBJ1-2; a weak D match, TRBD1 (5 bases). The ends were cut back, 5 bases at V and 2 bases at J, with 12 bases in the middle. CDR3 length: 14 amino acids. Per germline, CDR1 SGHAT and CDR2 FQNNGV. CDR3 in amino acids: CASSPTAGNYGYTF. The CDR3, as DNA: TGTGCCAGCAGCCCTACGGCAGGGAACTATGGCTACACCTTC.

The gene calls are TRBV4-2 and TRBJ2-1; the match to TRBD2 covers 7 bases. Germline V CDR1 and CDR2: LGHNA, YNFKEQ. The CDR3 has 15 residues. V was clipped by 0 bases and J by 6 bases; unmatched bases: 5. For the CDR3, the DNA is TGTGCCAGCAGCCAAGATGAGACTAGCATCAATGAGCAGTTCTTC. This translates into CASSQDETSINEQFF.

This chain uses TRBV7-9 with TRBJ2-7, with TRBD1 identical over 7 bases. The V segment lost 6 bases and the J segment 2 bases; nucleotides outside the gene matches: 4. Germline CDR1 and CDR2: SEHNR and FQNEAQ (reference sequence). The CDR3 totals 13 residues. The CDR3: CASRRQGAYEQYF. DNA of the CDR3: TGTGCCAGCAGGAGACAGGGAGCCTACGAGCAGTACTTC.

V and J are TRBV6-4 and TRBJ1-5; D is unclear. Trimming shortened V by 4 bases and J by 7 bases, and 11 bases separated the two germline ends. This CDR3 spans 13 amino acids. Germline loops: CDR1 MRHNA, CDR2 SNTAGT. As DNA, the CDR3 is TGTGCCAGCAGTGCTGGGAGCAGCCAGCCCCAGCATTTT. It encodes CASSAGSSQPQHF.

The V and J genes are TRBV21-1 and TRBJ1-2; the table's D call of TRBD1 was not tested on the DNA. TRBV21-1 constitutes a pseudogene. The CDR3 extends over 15 amino acids. CDR3 nucleotide sequence: TGTGCCAGCAGCAAAGCGGGACAGTGCGATGCTGGCTACACCTTC. It codes for CASSKAGQCDAGYTF.

CDR3 amino acids: CASRVLIAGGRDGYTF. CDR3 bases: TGTGCCAGCAGAGTGCTAATAGCAGGGGGCAGGGATGGCTACACCTTC. The V call is TRBV2, the J call TRBJ1-2; the match to TRBD1 covers 8 bases. The CDR3 extends over 16 amino acids. CDR1 is SNHLY, CDR2 FYNNEI, per germline. After removal of 6 bases from V and 6 bases from J, the junction contained 15 bases not matched to a gene. The full variable domain, with the rest looked up from reference TRBV2 and TRBJ1-2, is EPEVTQTPSHQVTQMGQEVILRCVPISNHLYFYWYRQILGQKVEFLVSFYNNEISEKSEIFDDQFSVERPDGSNFTLKIRSTKLEDSAMYFCASRVLIAGGRDGYTFGSGTRLTVV.

V and J are TRBV4-1 and TRBJ2-2; D gene unclear. Trimming left V 0 bases short and J 7 bases short, with 9 bases between. This CDR3 has 14 amino acids. The germline V gene has CDR1 MGHRA and CDR2 YSYEKL. The CDR3 coding sequence is TGCGCCAGCAGCCAAGATAGAATTGGCGGGGAGCTGTTTTTT. This sequence encodes CASSQDRIGGELFF.

The chain's CDR3 is CASSLVRAGRETQYF. The CDR3 region has the DNA TGTGCCAGCAGCTTAGTTAGGGCAGGGCGAGAGACCCAGTACTTC. The V call is TRBV7-9, the J call TRBJ2-5; a weak D match, TRBD1 (5 bases). Trimming took 1 base from V and 4 from J, leaving 13 bases between them. Germline V lookup: CDR1 SEHNR, CDR2 FQNEAQ (reference sequence). The CDR3 length is 15 residues.

The chain links TRBV15 to TRBJ2-5, with a possible D match to TRBD1 (5 bases). Germline V gives CDR1 LNHNV, CDR2 YYDKDF (reference sequence). The length of the CDR3 is 13 residues. The V and J ends lost 3 bases and 0 bases respectively, with 5 bases between them. The CDR3 region is CATSSRDQETQYF. CDR3 DNA: TGTGCCACCAGCAGCAGGGACCAAGAGACCCAGTACTTC.

The chain employs TRBV30 and TRBJ2-5; a weak D match, TRBD2 (6 bases). The CDR3 length is 17 residues. Germline V lookup: CDR1 GTSNPN, CDR2 SVGIG (reference sequence). V was clipped by 0 bases and J by 4 bases, with 21 bases between them. The CDR3 DNA follows: TGTGCCTGGAGTGTACCGTTAGGTCGGGAGTGGGGAGAGACCCAGTACTTC. It translates to CAWSVPLGREWGETQYF.